This is a list of T cell receptor beta chains from one sample in a study of blood T cell repertoires in COVID-19. The data were produced by immunoSEQ multiplex PCR, yet TCRdb's version contains in-frame clones alone and is incomplete. The profile shows about 140,000 clones, approximately 86% of them singletons. Sequencing input: peripheral blood. The receptors were sampled from a woman aged 55 to 70 with acute or convalescent COVID-19. CDR3s leave out the opening cysteine and the closing phenylalanine or tryptophan.

V,J,CDR3
TRBV20-1,TRBJ2-7,SANTGDEQY
TRBV19,TRBJ2-2,ASRRQGSTGELF
TRBV7-8,TRBJ1-1,ASSLGQGRRRTEAF
TRBV2,TRBJ1-5,ASSDSYSNQPQH
TRBV7-2,TRBJ1-2,ASSLLGQGYGYT
TRBV28,TRBJ1-2,ASSFGQDYGYT
TRBV3-1/TRBV3-2,TRBJ2-2,ASSQERGATGELF
TRBV5-6,TRBJ2-1,ASSPLGQTYNEQF
TRBV5-1,TRBJ1-6,ASSPRQGQSSPLH
TRBV9,TRBJ1-1,ASSVGPQVNMNTEAF
TRBV6-5,TRBJ1-1,ASSRGGNTEAF
TRBV11-1,TRBJ1-1,ASSPLRQGMNTEAF
TRBV7-9,TRBJ2-5,ASSPSGGRETQY
TRBV4-3,TRBJ2-2,ASSGQNTGELF
TRBV11-1,TRBJ2-3,ASSPGSSTDTQY
TRBV7-3,TRBJ2-1,ASSPLADKNEQF
TRBV7-7,TRBJ1-3,ASSSGSPGGGNTIY
TRBV30,TRBJ2-3,AWTGGTDTQY
TRBV7-9,TRBJ1-2,ASSLAWAGNGYT
TRBV6-1,TRBJ1-1,ASSDSGRGPEAF
TRBV5-6,TRBJ2-3,ASKIAGGVSVSDTQY
TRBV7-3,TRBJ2-3,ASSPRGDTQY
TRBV4-2,TRBJ1-1,ASSPVGGNTEAF
TRBV7-8,TRBJ1-2,ASSSRGGETFYGYT
TRBV28,TRBJ2-3,ATALTDTQY
TRBV19,TRBJ2-2,ASSIYAGAINTGELF
TRBV9,TRBJ1-2,ASSGSGRAAGGYT
TRBV5-4,TRBJ2-2,ASRPNGGRITGELF
TRBV30,TRBJ1-4,AWSVAQTWGSATNEKLF
TRBV24-1,TRBJ2-7,ATSDTSGGKSYEQY
TRBV3-1/TRBV3-2,TRBJ1-3,ASTRDSGNTIY
TRBV5-1,TRBJ1-6,ASSPGQGANSPLH
TRBV18,TRBJ2-3,ASSPRSDRGTDTQY
TRBV7-2,TRBJ2-2,ASSFLSFRELF
TRBV5-1,TRBJ2-2,ASSSGSPWDTGELF
TRBV6-2/TRBV6-3,TRBJ1-1,ASSYSTKTSTEAF
TRBV3-1/TRBV3-2,TRBJ1-4,ASGHRANEKLF
TRBV4-3,TRBJ2-7,ASSPGPGEQY
TRBV10-3,TRBJ1-5,AISGGQTGANQPQH
TRBV2,TRBJ1-5,ASSGLRDRVNQPQH
TRBV19,TRBJ1-5,ASSPGKQGARQPQH
TRBV2,TRBJ1-5,ASTLADSNQPQH
TRBV30,TRBJ2-7,AWSRLRDRGSEQY
TRBV4-2,TRBJ2-2,ASSQEDRGNTGELF
TRBV7-3,TRBJ2-3,ASSRGTGGTDTQY
TRBV29-1,TRBJ1-2,SVGGITGRTLVDGYT
TRBV7-2,TRBJ1-6,ASSPQASSYNSPLH
TRBV29-1,TRBJ2-7,SVQPRLAGSYEQY
TRBV7-2,TRBJ2-2,ASRQTGVITGELF
TRBV7-3,TRBJ2-7,ASSPGGLAGIEQY
TRBV11-2,TRBJ1-2,ASSSQTANYGYT
TRBV5-4,TRBJ2-1,ASSLDPGVENEQF
TRBV30,TRBJ1-1,ASIRWAGAF
TRBV4-3,TRBJ2-1,ASSQITTGGEQF
TRBV7-9,TRBJ1-2,ASSRGWEIGYI
TRBV4-1,TRBJ2-7,ASSPLYLRDRDDEQY
TRBV25-1,TRBJ1-4,ASSELPRGKTNEKLF
TRBV28,TRBJ2-4,ASSLTDQGQY